This TCR beta chain was recorded in a study of blood T cell repertoires in COVID-19. Study-wide background: COVID-19 samples collected from the United States, Italy and Spain covered acute and convalescent phases. Sources were T cells, B-cell-depleted T cells, or PBMCs; the material itself was cDNA or gDNA.

Trimming removed 2 bases from V and 5 bases from J; junction bases left unmatched: 5. Germline assignment: CDR1 SGDLS and CDR2 YYNGEE. The CDR3 runs 14 residues. Seattle cases were enrolled at active infection and followed longitudinally. Authors' analysis steps: Researchers report that nucleated cell counts were estimated from reference gene primer amplification. Only in-frame clones appear in the TCRdb table, and some are missing; sequencing was by immunoSEQ multiplex PCR. V, J and clone size derive from that table, while D and trimming were established from the DNA sequence. The sample holds roughly 180,000 clones, approximately 80% seen once.

The chain links TRBV9 to TRBJ2-7; 9 bases fit TRBD2. The origin of this receptor is a woman in her forties with COVID-19, enrolled during active disease. What was sequenced was peripheral blood. Written as DNA, the CDR3 is TGTGCCAGCAGCGTGAGGTGGACTAGCGACGAGCAGTACTTC. Translating it yields CASSVRWTSDEQYF. The whole variable domain, filled in from reference TRBV9 and TRBJ2-7, reads DSGVTQTPKHLITATGQRVTLRCSPRSGDLSVYWYQQSLDQGLQFLIQYYNGEERAKGNILERFSAQQFPDLHSELNLSSLELGDSALYFCASSVRWTSDEQYFGPGTRLTVT.